The rows below give T cell receptor beta chains drawn from one sample of a study of blood T cell repertoires in COVID-19. Profiled with immunoSEQ multiplex PCR; TCRdb holds only in-frame clones, not every one. In the table there are about 280,000 clones, 70% to 90% of which are singletons. The specimen was peripheral blood. The receptors derive from a man over 45 with active or convalescent COVID-19. Both conserved end residues are part of each CDR3. The D gene is left open where the match is weak. The listing skips clone size in some rows; elsewhere it reads once, few, many or a size class.

TRBJ2-7 TRBD2 TRBV6-6 once CASSRTSGNSYEQYF TGTGCCAGCAGTCGGACTAGCGGAAACTCCTACGAGCAGTACTTC
TRBJ2-1 - TRBV7-2 - CASSLELVWGEQFF TGTGCCAGCAGCCTGGAACTAGTTTGGGGTGAGCAGTTCTTC
TRBJ1-5 TRBD1 TRBV3-1/TRBV3-2 - CASSRTGASNQPQHF TGTGCCAGCAGCAGGACAGGGGCGAGCAATCAGCCCCAGCATTTT
TRBJ2-3 - TRBV5-4 - CASSLEGGTAVTDTQYF TGTGCCAGCAGCTTGGAAGGCGGGACAGCGGTCACAGATACGCAGTATTTT
TRBJ2-7 - TRBV9 - CASSVAGGFSYEQYF TGTGCCAGCAGCGTAGCGGGCGGGTTCTCCTACGAGCAGTACTTC
TRBJ2-7 TRBD2 TRBV18 - CASSPGTSGGYEQYF TGTGCCAGCTCACCCGGGACTAGCGGGGGCTACGAGCAGTACTTC
TRBJ1-3 TRBD1 TRBV3-1/TRBV3-2 - CASSQGGTVLSGNTIYF TGTGCCAGCAGCCAAGGAGGGACAGTCCTCTCTGGAAACACCATATATTTT
TRBJ1-2 - TRBV30 - CAWSVGVGGYYGYTF TGTGCCTGGAGTGTAGGGGTAGGGGGATACTATGGCTACACCTTC
TRBJ1-1 - TRBV19 - CASGRTHTEAFF TGTGCCAGCGGACGGACACACACTGAAGCTTTCTTT
TRBJ1-1 - TRBV30 - CAWSPGMNTEAFF TGTGCCTGGAGTCCCGGGATGAACACTGAAGCTTTCTTT
TRBJ2-1 TRBD1 TRBV6-5 - CASRVPGGASNEQFF TGTGCCAGCAGGGTACCAGGGGGCGCGTCGAATGAGCAGTTCTTC
TRBJ1-3 TRBD1 TRBV5-1 - CASSLGDRGSGNTIYF TGCGCCAGCAGCTTGGGGGACAGGGGCTCTGGAAACACCATATATTTT
TRBJ2-7 - TRBV7-3 few CASSRTGRSYEQYF TGTGCCAGCAGCCGTACAGGGCGCTCCTACGAGCAGTACTTC
TRBJ2-7 - TRBV30 - CAWSGQGMAEQYF TGTGCCTGGAGTGGGCAGGGGATGGCCGAGCAGTACTTC
TRBJ1-4 TRBD1 TRBV7-2 - CASSVDRAEKLFF TGTGCCAGCAGCGTGGACAGGGCTGAAAAACTGTTTTTT
TRBJ2-7 TRBD1 TRBV6-5 - CASSWTGGSLYEQYF TGTGCCAGCAGTTGGACAGGGGGCTCCCTCTACGAGCAGTACTTC
TRBJ1-2 TRBD1 TRBV2 once CASSSTSGTGGGYTF TGTGCCAGCAGTTCTACTTCCGGGACAGGGGGAGGCTACACCTTC
TRBJ2-3 TRBD2 TRBV28 - CASSPGGAGGTDTQYF TGTGCCAGCAGTCCCGGTGGAGCGGGAGGTACTGATACGCAGTATTTT
TRBJ1-1 TRBD1 TRBV10-2 - CATRDRATVRDTEAFF TGCGCCACACGGGACAGGGCGACGGTCCGGGACACTGAAGCTTTCTTT
TRBJ1-1 TRBD1 TRBV18 - CASSPGRDRGPRDTEAFF TGTGCCAGCTCACCCGGACGGGACAGGGGGCCCAGGGACACTGAAGCTTTCTTT
TRBJ2-3 - TRBV29-1 - CSVKDSSSTDTQYF TGCAGCGTTAAGGACAGCTCTAGCACAGATACGCAGTATTTT
TRBJ2-1 TRBD2 TRBV10-3 - CAITPTSGSNYNEQFF TGTGCCATCACGCCAACTAGCGGGAGTAACTACAATGAGCAGTTCTTC